This T cell receptor (beta chain) was observed in a study of beta chain features in type 1 diabetes. Study conclusions and caveats: A moderate, significant TCRB CDR3 shortening appeared in type 1 diabetes across four CD4+ subsets. Patients and controls would be equally affected if PCR favored shorter templates.

Remarks on this clone: What it binds is not known.

Germline V gene lookup returns CDR1 MDHEN and CDR2 SYDVKM. The CDR3 sequence is 13 residues long. V gave up 7 bases and J gave up 5 bases, with 14 bases separating them. The whole isolated RNA underwent reverse transcription, so sequencing captured expressed TCRB transcripts. Some clones are missing from TCRdb's copy, which holds only in-frame ones; the method was immunoSEQ multiplex PCR. The sample holds fewer than 400,000 clones; about a tenth are singletons and the top ten take 0.95% to 1.1%. The TCR comes from a man aged 30 to 45 with type 1 diabetes. The rearrangement uses TRBV28 and TRBJ2-5, with D perhaps TRBD1 (6 bases). The material sequenced was central memory CD4+ T cells from blood. The CDR3 here is CASNPGVGETQYF. CDR3 nucleotide sequence: TGTGCCAGCAATCCAGGGGTCGGGGAGACCCAGTACTTC.